The next 5 T cell receptor beta chains were all read from a single sample in a study of blood T cell repertoires in COVID-19. Produced via immunoSEQ multiplex PCR; TCRdb's table is partial and in-frame only. The sample holds 30,000 or so clones, around 91% seen once. The sample consisted of peripheral blood. The receptor source for this set is a man in his 60s with active COVID-19.

This chain uses TRBV9 with TRBJ1-2, with 11 bases matching TRBD1. J lost 8 bases, V lost 3 bases, and 12 bases had no gene match. The CDR3 has 16 amino acids. Germline V gives CDR1 SGDLS, CDR2 YYNGEE. CDR3 loop: CASSAGQGASPWGYTF. In DNA form, the CDR3 reads TGTGCCAGCAGCGCAGGACAGGGGGCGAGCCCTTGGGGCTACACCTTC.

The chain combines TRBV6-5 with TRBJ2-3; TRBD2 might be the D (5 bases). This CDR3 has 12 residues. Germline CDR1 and CDR2: MNHEY and SVGAGI. V gave up 6 bases and J gave up 3 bases, with 7 bases separating them. This CDR3 is CASSDYTDTQYF. The CDR3 DNA reads TGTGCCAGCAGCGACTATACAGATACGCAGTATTTT.

The J gene is TRBJ1-1, the V gene TRBV5-4; weak D call: TRBD1 (6 bases). CDR1 and CDR2 from the germline V gene are SGHNT and YYREEE (reference sequence). This CDR3 comprises 13 residues. The V and J ends lost 5 bases and 4 bases respectively, with 12 bases between them. In nucleotides, the CDR3 is TGTGCCAGCAGAATAAGGGGGAGCACTGAAGCTTTCTTT. Protein: CASRIRGSTEAFF.

This chain uses TRBV27 with TRBJ2-7, with 9 bases fitting TRBD1. V shed 0 bases, J shed 3 bases, and the junction held 6 bases outside the gene matches. This CDR3 has 16 residues. Germline lookup yields CDR1 MNHEY and CDR2 SMNVEV (reference sequence). In DNA, the CDR3 is TGTGCCAGCAGTTTATCGTGGGACAGGGATCTCTACGAGCAGTACTTC. This translates into CASSLSWDRDLYEQYF.

V usage is TRBV18 and J usage is TRBJ1-2; D gene unclear. This CDR3 has 13 amino acids. Germline CDR1 and CDR2: KGHSH and LQKENI. Trimming took 0 bases from V and 6 from J, leaving 8 bases between them. In DNA form, the CDR3 reads TGTGCCAGCTCACCACCGGGCAGAGATGGCTACACCTTC. Residues: CASSPPGRDGYTF.